The clone carrying this T cell receptor beta chain was seen a handful of times. Its cognate antigen is unknown. The sample is drawn from a study of response to subunit inactivated influenza vaccine. Study-level points and caveats: The authors suggested that every seasonal influenza vaccination recruits few new T cells.

Germline V CDR1 and CDR2: MNHEY, SVGAGI. The CDR3 has 12 residues. With 5 bases removed from V and 7 bases from J, the gap between germline ends came to 12 bases. TCRdb reprocessed the RT-PCR reads via MiXCR and lists one record per CDR3 protein. The table has about 610,000 distinct CDR3 sequences, roughly 15% seen once. Sequencing used PBMCs from blood, obtained less than 13 days after vaccination. The V and J genes are TRBV6-5 and TRBJ2-7, with a weak D call TRBD1 (5 bases). The clonotype originates from a man aged 45-65 years who received an inactivated influenza vaccine. The CDR3 here is CASSDHRQEQYF. The CDR3 DNA reads as TGTGCCAGCAGTGACCACAGGCAGGAGCAGTACTTC.